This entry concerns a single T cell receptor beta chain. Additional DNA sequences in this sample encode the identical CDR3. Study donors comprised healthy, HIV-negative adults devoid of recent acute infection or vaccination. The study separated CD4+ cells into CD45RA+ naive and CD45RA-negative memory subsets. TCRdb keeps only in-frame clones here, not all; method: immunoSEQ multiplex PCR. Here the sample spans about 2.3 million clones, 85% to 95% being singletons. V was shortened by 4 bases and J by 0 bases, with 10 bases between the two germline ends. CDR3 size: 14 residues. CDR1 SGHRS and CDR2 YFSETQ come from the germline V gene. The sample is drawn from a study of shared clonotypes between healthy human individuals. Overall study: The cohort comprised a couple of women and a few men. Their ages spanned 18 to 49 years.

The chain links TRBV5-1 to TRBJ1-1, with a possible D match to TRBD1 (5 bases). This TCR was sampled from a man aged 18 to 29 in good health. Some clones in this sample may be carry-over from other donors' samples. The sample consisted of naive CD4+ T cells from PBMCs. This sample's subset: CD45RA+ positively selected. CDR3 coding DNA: TGCGCCAGCAGCCCTGACAGAATGAACACTGAAGCTTTCTTT. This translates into CASSPDRMNTEAFF. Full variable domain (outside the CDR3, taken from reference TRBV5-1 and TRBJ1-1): KAGVTQTPRYLIKTRGQQVTLSCSPISGHRSVSWYQQTPGQGLQFLFEYFSETQRNKGNFPGRFSGRQFSNSRSEMNVSTLELGDSALYLCASSPDRMNTEAFFGQGTRLTVV.